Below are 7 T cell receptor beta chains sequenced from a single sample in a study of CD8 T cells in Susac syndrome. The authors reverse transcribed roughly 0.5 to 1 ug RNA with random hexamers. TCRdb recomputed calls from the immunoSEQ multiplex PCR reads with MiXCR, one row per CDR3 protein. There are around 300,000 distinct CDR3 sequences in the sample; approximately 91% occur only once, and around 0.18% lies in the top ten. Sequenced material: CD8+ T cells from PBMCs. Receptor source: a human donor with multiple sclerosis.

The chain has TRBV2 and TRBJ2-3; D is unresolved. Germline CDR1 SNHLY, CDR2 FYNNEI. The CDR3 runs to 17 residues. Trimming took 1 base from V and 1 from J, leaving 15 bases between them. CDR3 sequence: CASSEESSERGTDTQYF. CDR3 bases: TGTGCCAGCAGTGAAGAGTCCAGCGAAAGAGGCACAGATACGCAGTATTTT.

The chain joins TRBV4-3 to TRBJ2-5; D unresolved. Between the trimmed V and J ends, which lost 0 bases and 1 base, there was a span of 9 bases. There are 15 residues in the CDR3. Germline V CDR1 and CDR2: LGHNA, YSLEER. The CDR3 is CASSQEPGPQETQYF. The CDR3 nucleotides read TGCGCCAGCAGCCAAGAGCCCGGACCCCAAGAGACCCAGTACTTC.

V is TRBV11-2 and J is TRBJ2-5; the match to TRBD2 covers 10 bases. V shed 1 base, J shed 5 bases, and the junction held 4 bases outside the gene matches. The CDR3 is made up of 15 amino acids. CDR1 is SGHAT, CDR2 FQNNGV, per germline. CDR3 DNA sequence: TGTGCCAGCAGCTTAGGATATAGCGGGGGGGAGACCCAGTACTTC. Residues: CASSLGYSGGETQYF. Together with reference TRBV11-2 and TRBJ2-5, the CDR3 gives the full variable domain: EAGVAQSPRYKIIEKRQSVAFWCNPISGHATLYWYQQILGQGPKLLIQFQNNGVVDDSQLPKDRFSAERLKGVDSTLKIQPAKLEDSAVYLCASSLGYSGGETQYFGPGTRLLVL.

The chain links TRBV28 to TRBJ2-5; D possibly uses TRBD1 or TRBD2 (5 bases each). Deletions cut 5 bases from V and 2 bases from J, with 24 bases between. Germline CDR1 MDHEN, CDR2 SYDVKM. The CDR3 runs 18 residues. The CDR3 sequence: CASSPRRGDPDGQETQYF. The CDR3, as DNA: TGTGCCAGCAGTCCCCGGCGTGGGGACCCCGACGGGCAAGAGACCCAGTACTTC.

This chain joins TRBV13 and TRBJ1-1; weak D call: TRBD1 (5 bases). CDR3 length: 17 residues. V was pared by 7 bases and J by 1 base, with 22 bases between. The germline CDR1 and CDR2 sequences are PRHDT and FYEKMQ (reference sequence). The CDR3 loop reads CASNSLTRNRRNTEAFF. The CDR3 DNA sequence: TGTGCCAGCAATTCCCTGACAAGGAACAGGAGGAACACTGAAGCTTTCTTT.

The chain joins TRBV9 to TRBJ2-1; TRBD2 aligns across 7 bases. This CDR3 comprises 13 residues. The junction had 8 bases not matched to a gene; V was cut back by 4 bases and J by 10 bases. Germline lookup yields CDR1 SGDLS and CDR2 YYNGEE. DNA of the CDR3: TGTGCCAGCAGCCCAGACTGGGAGGGAGAGCAGTTCTTC. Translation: CASSPDWEGEQFF.

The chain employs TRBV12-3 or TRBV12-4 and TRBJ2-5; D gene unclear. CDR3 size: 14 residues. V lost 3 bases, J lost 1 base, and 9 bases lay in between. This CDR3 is CASSLEGSQETQYF. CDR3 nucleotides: TGTGCCAGCAGTTTGGAAGGCAGCCAAGAGACCCAGTACTTC.